Listed below are T cell receptor beta chains from one sample, sequenced in a study of vaccination effects on CD4 cells after COVID-19. Profiled with immunoSEQ multiplex PCR; TCRdb holds only in-frame clones, not every one. The sample has about 45,000 clones, approximately 81% seen once. These receptors' antigens are unknown. Sequences were derived from CD4+ T cells from PBMCs cultured with a peptide pool, sampled before COVID-19 vaccination. The receptors here all came from a human donor who had a prior SARS-CoV-2 infection. Each CDR3 is given with its conserved first and last residue.

CDR3 protein: CASSYQTTGNTEAFF
V gene: TRBV6-5
J gene: TRBJ1-1

CDR3 protein: CASSQKPGANVLTF
V gene: TRBV4-1
J gene: TRBJ2-6

CDR3 protein: CASSSGPQETQYF
V gene: TRBV5-4
J gene: TRBJ2-5

CDR3 protein: CASRLTSGGPFSTDTQYF
V gene: TRBV5-4
J gene: TRBJ2-3

CDR3 protein: CASSGTVNQPQHF
V gene: TRBV2
J gene: TRBJ1-5

CDR3 protein: CASSLNTGLYGYTF
V gene: TRBV18
J gene: TRBJ1-2

CDR3 protein: CASSPGTSGSVADTQYF
V gene: TRBV19
J gene: TRBJ2-3

CDR3 protein: CATQRGTYNEQFF
V gene: TRBV19
J gene: TRBJ2-1

CDR3 protein: CASSQAAILSYEQYF
V gene: TRBV4-2
J gene: TRBJ2-7

CDR3 protein: CASSFQINNSPLHF
V gene: TRBV7-8
J gene: TRBJ1-6

CDR3 protein: CASSLPQGGPDTQYF
V gene: TRBV6-5
J gene: TRBJ2-3

CDR3 protein: CASSSEVAHEQFF
V gene: TRBV7-9
J gene: TRBJ2-1

CDR3 protein: CASSQIFMNTEAFF
V gene: TRBV3-1/TRBV3-2
J gene: TRBJ1-1

CDR3 protein: CASSPGGGGDTQYF
V gene: TRBV7-9
J gene: TRBJ2-3

CDR3 protein: CASSQGRNYGYTF
V gene: TRBV7-2
J gene: TRBJ1-2

CDR3 protein: CASSLDVASYNEQFF
V gene: TRBV11-2
J gene: TRBJ2-1

CDR3 protein: CASSPAGGTQYF
V gene: TRBV7-2
J gene: TRBJ2-5

CDR3 protein: CASSLRWESYEQYF
V gene: TRBV3-1/TRBV3-2
J gene: TRBJ2-7

CDR3 protein: CASSLAPDRDYGYTF
V gene: TRBV5-4
J gene: TRBJ1-2

CDR3 protein: CASSSRKTADATNTIYF
V gene: TRBV7-9
J gene: TRBJ1-3

CDR3 protein: CASSYRAGVSSEQFF
V gene: TRBV6-5
J gene: TRBJ2-1

CDR3 protein: CASSLIGGDNQPQHF
V gene: TRBV5-1
J gene: TRBJ1-5

CDR3 protein: CSASRAGSYNEQFF
V gene: TRBV20-1
J gene: TRBJ2-1

CDR3 protein: CASTTPQGLTQYF
V gene: TRBV6-6
J gene: TRBJ2-5

CDR3 protein: CAWVPGRNTGELFF
V gene: TRBV30
J gene: TRBJ2-2

CDR3 protein: CASSPQTGFDSPLHF
V gene: TRBV7-6
J gene: TRBJ1-6